The 18 T cell receptor beta chains in this list originate from one sample, sequenced in a study of OX40 agonist ivuxolimab in advanced cancers. Profiling relied on immunoSEQ multiplex PCR, and the TCRdb table lists in-frame clones only, not all of them. The repertoire includes thousands of clones, roughly 77% of them detected once, and over 30% sits in the top ten. This sample comprised CD4+ or CD8+ T cells sorted from blood, obtained in a trial of the OX40 agonist ivuxolimab. The receptors were sampled from an adult with an advanced solid tumor such as melanoma, head and neck, liver or kidney cancer.

This chain uses TRBV11-2 with TRBJ2-7; a weak D match, TRBD2 (5 bases). V lost 1 base to trimming and J lost 1 base, with 8 bases between them. The CDR3 extends over 14 amino acids. CDR1 SGHAT and CDR2 FQNNGV come from the germline V gene. CDR3 in DNA: TGTGCCAGCAGCTTAGCCCCGGGATCCTACGAGCAGTACTTC. Amino acids: CASSLAPGSYEQYF.

The chain employs TRBV30 and TRBJ2-2; the D is unclear. The ends were cut back, 0 bases at V and 2 bases at J, with 10 bases in the middle. Germline CDR1 reads GTSNPN; CDR2 reads SVGIG (reference sequence). This CDR3 has 15 amino acids. The CDR3 coding sequence is TGTGCCTGGAGTGTAAAGGACCTCAACACCGGGGAGCTGTTTTTT. Translating it yields CAWSVKDLNTGELFF.

This clone was counted once. V is TRBV10-3 and J is TRBJ2-3; possibly TRBD1 for D (6 bases). The V end lost 9 bases, the J end lost 2 bases, and 15 bases lay between the germline ends. The CDR3 sequence is 14 residues long. Germline V gene lookup returns CDR1 ENHRY and CDR2 SYGVKD. The CDR3 protein is CAIDRRQTTDTQYF. As DNA, the CDR3 is TGTGCCATTGACAGGAGACAAACCACAGATACGCAGTATTTT.

The chain joins TRBV11-2 to TRBJ2-7; D gene ambiguous. Germline CDR1 is SGHAT and CDR2 is FQNNGV. The CDR3 consists of 14 residues. Trimming stripped 0 bases from V and 2 bases from J, with 8 bases between. DNA of the CDR3: TGTGCCAGCAGCTTAGACAGTCCGACCTACGAGCAGTACTTC. Translated, it gives CASSLDSPTYEQYF.

This clone has more than one count but fewer than ten. The chain uses TRBV7-9 and TRBJ2-2; D gene uncertain. The CDR3 covers 16 residues. CDR1 and CDR2 from the germline V gene are SEHNR and FQNEAQ (reference sequence). Trimming took 5 bases from V and 1 from J, leaving 14 bases between them. The CDR3 region has the DNA TGTGCCAGCAGCCTATCGGCGGCTTGGAACACCGGGGAGCTGTTTTTT. This encodes CASSLSAAWNTGELFF.

This clone was found a few times. The chain couples TRBV27 to TRBJ2-1; D is possibly TRBD1 (5 bases). Trimming took 3 bases from V and 9 from J, leaving 12 bases between them. Germline V gene sequence: CDR1 MNHEY, CDR2 SMNVEV (reference sequence). The CDR3 runs 13 residues. In DNA, the CDR3 is TGTGCCAGCAGTTTTCAGGGTTCGGGTGAGCAGTTCTTC. Its translation is CASSFQGSGEQFF.

The chain combines TRBV2 with TRBJ2-5; perhaps TRBD2 as D (6 bases). The CDR3 loop spans 16 amino acids. The germline CDR1 and CDR2 sequences are SNHLY and FYNNEI. Trimming shortened V by 0 bases and J by 5 bases, and 16 bases separated the two germline ends. This CDR3 reads CASSEAGGTAWETQYF. Here the CDR3 DNA reads TGTGCCAGCAGTGAAGCCGGCGGGACGGCTTGGGAGACCCAGTACTTC.

The chain combines TRBV7-9 with TRBJ2-2; the D gene could be TRBD1 or TRBD2 (6 bases each). Germline V CDR1 and CDR2: SEHNR, FQNEAQ (reference sequence). The length of the CDR3 is 17 residues. V lost 2 bases and J lost 5, with 18 bases in between. CDR3 amino acids: CASSLSIRGRGTGELFF. CDR3 DNA sequence: TGTGCCAGCAGCTTAAGTATTCGGGGGCGAGGGACCGGGGAGCTGTTTTTT.

The chain has TRBV11-2 and TRBJ1-4; 7 nucleotides line up with TRBD1. V was pared by 4 bases and J by 16 bases, with 9 bases of the junction left unmatched. From germline, CDR1 is SGHAT and CDR2 FQNNGV. The CDR3 runs 12 residues. CDR3 nucleotides: TGTGCCAGCAGCTGGGGACGACAGGGTCCGTTTTTT. As protein: CASSWGRQGPFF.

This clone was seen more than once but under ten times. The J gene is TRBJ1-1, the V gene TRBV6-5, with D possibly matching TRBD1 (5 bases). Trimming took off 0 bases at V and 3 bases at J, with 14 bases between the two ends. CDR3 length equals 16 residues. Germline CDR1 and CDR2: MNHEY and SVGAGI. CDR3 amino acids: CASSYSPRTIYTEAFF. In DNA, the CDR3 is TGTGCCAGCAGTTACTCCCCCAGGACAATTTACACTGAAGCTTTCTTT.

This sequence joins TRBV5-4 and TRBJ2-1, with 9 bases that match TRBD1. The germline V gene has CDR1 SGHNT and CDR2 YYREEE (reference sequence). This CDR3 comprises 15 residues. V was clipped by 5 bases and J by 1 base; unmatched bases: 4. CDR3 sequence: CASRNRGHSYNEQFF. CDR3 in DNA: TGTGCCAGCAGGAACAGGGGGCATTCCTACAATGAGCAGTTCTTC.

The gene calls are TRBV6-1 and TRBJ2-7, with 12 bases lining up with TRBD1. The CDR3 has 16 residues. CDR1 MNHNS and CDR2 SASEGT come from the germline V gene. Trimming cost V 0 bases and J 6 bases; bases outside gene matches: 6. CDR3 residues: CASSEAAGQGAVEQYF. The CDR3 DNA is TGTGCCAGCAGTGAAGCAGCGGGACAGGGGGCTGTCGAGCAGTACTTC.

This rearrangement joins TRBV6-5 to TRBJ2-4, with D uncertain. Germline CDR1 MNHEY, CDR2 SVGAGI. The CDR3 totals 11 residues. V lost 5 bases to trimming and J lost 7 bases, with 6 bases between them. CDR3 amino acids: CASSVSNIQYF. DNA for the CDR3: TGTGCCAGCAGTGTGTCGAACATTCAGTACTTC.

The chain is built from TRBV7-9 and TRBJ1-5; D is unresolved. The CDR3 has 15 amino acids. Between the trimmed V and J ends, which lost 1 base and 2 bases, there was a span of 9 bases. In germline, CDR1 is SEHNR, CDR2 FQNEAQ (reference sequence). The CDR3 is CASSLELGGNQPQHF. For the CDR3, the DNA is TGTGCCAGCAGCTTAGAACTGGGAGGCAATCAGCCCCAGCATTTT.

The chain joins TRBV6-5 to TRBJ1-2; 8 nucleotides match TRBD1. Losses at the gene ends were 6 bases for V and 3 bases for J; bases not matched to a gene: 3. The CDR3 spans 13 residues. Germline lookup yields CDR1 MNHEY and CDR2 SVGAGI. CDR3 DNA: TGTGCCAGCAGCCCGACAGGGGACTATGGCTACACCTTC. Its translation: CASSPTGDYGYTF.

J is TRBJ2-7 and V is TRBV10-1, with 11 bases aligning to TRBD1. Germline trimming cut 5 bases from V and 5 bases from J; bases unmatched to any gene: 11. The CDR3 runs 16 residues. Germline assignment: CDR1 WNHNN and CDR2 SYGVQD (reference sequence). DNA of the CDR3: TGCGCCAGCAGTTCAGCCGGGACAGGGGGTATGGACGAGCAGTACTTC. Amino acid sequence: CASSSAGTGGMDEQYF.

This clone appeared a single time. The J gene is TRBJ2-1, the V gene TRBV14, with 13 nucleotides matching TRBD2. The CDR3 covers 16 residues. V dropped 4 bases and J dropped 9; count of bases not matched to a gene: 9. The germline gives CDR1 SGHDN, CDR2 FVKESK. CDR3 sequence (DNA): TGTGCCAGCAGCCCCTCGGGACTAGCGGGAAGGAGTGAGCAGTTCTTC. Protein product: CASSPSGLAGRSEQFF.

CDR3 region: CASSEEALSSYEQYF. The CDR3 DNA reads TGTGCCAGCAGTGAAGAGGCCCTATCCTCCTACGAGCAGTACTTC. V usage is TRBV6-1 and J usage is TRBJ2-7, with D unclear. The V end was cut by 1 base, the J end by 0 bases, with 10 bases between. CDR1 is MNHNS and CDR2 is SASEGT in the germline V gene. This CDR3 is built from 15 residues.